The 6 T cell receptor beta chains reported below all come from one sample, sequenced in a study of shared clonotypes between healthy human individuals. The assay was immunoSEQ multiplex PCR, and TCRdb's table has in-frame clones only and misses some. The repertoire includes 2 million to 2.5 million clones, 90% to 97% of them detected once, and more than 0.1% sits in the top ten. The sequenced sample was naive CD4+ T cells sorted from blood. Subset: CD45RA+ positively selected. The receptors shown here come from a man younger than 30 in good health.

J is TRBJ1-5 and V is TRBV19, with 8 positions matching TRBD1. Germline V lookup: CDR1 LNHDA, CDR2 SQIVND (reference sequence). Trimming at V came to 4 bases and at J to 4 bases, leaving 9 bases not matched to a gene. This CDR3 has 16 amino acids. This chain's CDR3 is CASSRRSRGLNQPQHF. CDR3 DNA: TGTGCCAGTAGTAGACGGAGCAGGGGGCTGAATCAGCCCCAGCATTTT.

The V call is TRBV6-5, the J call TRBJ2-5; 8 bases align to TRBD2. Germline CDR1 and CDR2: MNHEY and SVGAGI. The CDR3 loop spans 15 amino acids. J lost 6 bases, V lost 2 bases, and 8 bases had no gene match. In DNA form, the CDR3 reads TGTGCCAGCAGTTACGAGCCGGGGGGGGTCAAGACCCAGTACTTC. Encoded protein: CASSYEPGGVKTQYF.

On this clone: Other DNA sequences of this sample code for an identical CDR3. V is TRBV6-6 and J is TRBJ1-4; 9 bases fit TRBD1. V gave up 4 bases and J gave up 7 bases; unmatched junction bases: 4. This CDR3 comprises 14 residues. In germline, CDR1 is MNHNY, CDR2 SVGAGI (reference sequence). The CDR3 protein is CASSWGQGSEKLFF. CDR3 nucleotide sequence: TGTGCCAGCAGTTGGGGACAGGGTAGTGAAAAACTGTTTTTT.

The CDR3 DNA follows: TGTGCCAGCTCACCAGGGACAGGGGGCATAAATGAGCAGTTCTTC. This gives the protein CASSPGTGGINEQFF. V usage is TRBV18 and J usage is TRBJ2-1; TRBD1 matches 12 bases. This CDR3 contains 15 residues. The ends lost 2 bases at V and 7 bases at J; junction bases unmatched: 3. Germline V gene lookup returns CDR1 KGHSH and CDR2 LQKENI. Drawing the rest from reference TRBV18 and TRBJ2-1, the complete variable domain is NAGVMQNPRHLVRRRGQEARLRCSPMKGHSHVYWYRQLPEEGLKFMVYLQKENIIDESGMPKERFSAEFPKEGPSILRIQQVVRGDSAAYFCASSPGTGGINEQFFGPGTRLTVL.

Turning to this clone: The sample holds other DNA sequences that translate to the same CDR3. The chain carries TRBV5-4 and TRBJ2-3, with 8 bases fitting TRBD2. Germline CDR1 and CDR2: SGHNT and YYREEE (reference sequence). The CDR3 consists of 17 residues. V dropped 0 bases and J dropped 0; count of bases not matched to a gene: 6. CDR3: CASSLALAGASTDTQYF. DNA of the CDR3: TGTGCCAGCAGCTTGGCCCTAGCGGGTGCTAGCACAGATACGCAGTATTTT.

Remarks on this clone: Other DNA sequences from this sample encode an identical CDR3 as well. The chain recombines TRBV10-3 with TRBJ1-5, with a possible D match to TRBD1 (5 bases). Trimming shortened V by 4 bases and J by 0 bases, and 10 bases separated the two germline ends. The CDR3 totals 15 residues. From germline, CDR1 is ENHRY and CDR2 SYGVKD. This CDR3 reads CAISGGGDSNQPQHF. The CDR3 region has the DNA TGTGCCATCAGTGGCGGAGGGGATAGCAATCAGCCCCAGCATTTT.